The rows below give T cell receptor beta chains drawn from one sample of a study of blood T cell repertoires in COVID-19. Data came from immunoSEQ multiplex PCR; TCRdb stores just in-frame clones and leaves some out. Of hundreds of thousands of clones detected, about 90% appear once; the ten largest clones hold 7.2%. The sample was peripheral blood. Receptor source: a man between 60 and 75 years old who had recovered from COVID-19. Each CDR3 is given with its conserved first and last residue. Fields, in order: J gene, clone size, D gene, V gene, CDR3 DNA, CDR3 protein. A D gene is named only where the DNA matches it firmly. Only part of the rows carry a size: once, few, many, or a class if the clone is expanded.

TRBJ1-1 . TRBD1 TRBV3-1/TRBV3-2 TGTGCCAGCAGTCAGGGACAGGGGTCGGCCACTGAAGCTTTCTTT CASSQGQGSATEAFF
TRBJ2-3 . . TRBV6-6 TGTGCCAGCAGTCCCGGGACTCTCCGAAGGGATACGCAGTATTTT CASSPGTLRRDTQYF
TRBJ1-1 . . TRBV5-1 TGCGCCAGCAGGTCCGGGGTGAAAACTGAAGCTTTCTTT CASRSGVKTEAFF
TRBJ1-1 . . TRBV5-6 TGTGCCAGCAGCCGCAGGATCATGAACACTGAAGCTTTCTTT CASSRRIMNTEAFF
TRBJ1-1 once TRBD1 TRBV6-5 TGTGCCAGCAGTTACTGGGACAGGGGGGAGGGTGACGCTTTCTTT CASSYWDRGEGDAFF
TRBJ1-6 . TRBD1 TRBV27 TGTGCCAGCAGTGGCTACAGGGGCAGGTTCCCCAATAATTCACCCCTCCACTTT CASSGYRGRFPNNSPLHF
TRBJ2-5 . TRBD2 TRBV24-1 TGTGCCACCAGTGGCCCGGGCAGCGGGGGGAAAGAGACCCAGTACTTC CATSGPGSGGKETQYF
TRBJ1-3 . . TRBV18 TGTGCCAGCTCACCGAACACGGCGAAGGCGGGTTCTGGAAACACCATATATTTT CASSPNTAKAGSGNTIYF
TRBJ1-2 . . TRBV6-5 TGTGCCAGCAGCCGCGGGCCTGACCTTAACTATGGCTACACCTTC CASSRGPDLNYGYTF
TRBJ1-4 . . TRBV20-1 TGCAGTGCTCTGAGTAATGAAAAACTGTTTTTT CSALSNEKLFF
TRBJ1-2 . . TRBV24-1 TGTGCCACCAGTGATCCCAATGGACAGCTCTATGGCTACACCTTC CATSDPNGQLYGYTF
TRBJ2-6 . . TRBV6-6 TGTGCCAGCAGTTTGGGTACCAGGGGGGCCAACGTCCTGACTTTC CASSLGTRGANVLTF
TRBJ2-5 once . TRBV29-1 TGCAGCGTTGAAGACCTATTCGAAGAGACCCAGTACTTC CSVEDLFEETQYF
TRBJ2-7 . . TRBV10-2 TGCGCCAGCAGTCTCCCCGGGGAGCAGTACTTC CASSLPGEQYF
TRBJ1-3 . . TRBV6-5 TGTGCCAGCAGTAGAGGTGGAAACACCATATATTTT CASSRGGNTIYF
TRBJ2-7 . . TRBV12-3/TRBV12-4 TGTGCCAGCAGTAGGCGACAGGCCCACGAGCAGTACTTC CASSRRQAHEQYF
TRBJ2-7 . TRBD2 TRBV5-1 TGCGCCAGCAGCTTGCTAGCGGTCTCCTACGAGCAGTACTTC CASSLLAVSYEQYF
TRBJ2-5 . . TRBV21-1 TGTGCCAGCAGCTCACCCTCCGGGACAGGAAAAGAGACCCAGTACTTC CASSSPSGTGKETQYF
TRBJ2-7 . TRBD2 TRBV10-3 TGTGCCATCAGTTTAGAAGCGGGGGGATACGAGCAGTACTTC CAISLEAGGYEQYF
TRBJ1-1 few . TRBV19 TGTGCCAGTAGTACCCGCTTGTTTGGGAGTGAAGCTTTCTTT CASSTRLFGSEAFF
TRBJ1-1 . . TRBV5-4 TGTGCCAGCACAGCGGCAGGAAGTTCCTGGGTAGCGGCTTTCTTT CASTAAGSSWVAAFF
TRBJ2-4 . TRBD2 TRBV3-1/TRBV3-2 TGTGCCAGCAGCCCACGCGGCAGCGGGGGAACCGCCAAAAACATTCAGTACTTC CASSPRGSGGTAKNIQYF
TRBJ1-6 . TRBD1 TRBV19 TGTGCCAGTAGCACGGGACAGGCGAGCTCCTATAATTCACCCCTCCACTTT CASSTGQASSYNSPLHF
TRBJ1-2 few . TRBV5-1 TGCGCCAGCAGCTTGGCCTACGGCAGGGAGGGTTATGGCTACACCTTC CASSLAYGREGYGYTF
TRBJ2-1 . TRBD1 TRBV6-2/TRBV6-3 TGTGCCAGCAGTTACGGGGGAGGGACAGGGTTAGCACAGTTCTTC CASSYGGGTGLAQFF
TRBJ1-1 . . TRBV5-1 TGCGCCAGCAGCCCGAACCAGGGAGGCAGGCCTGAAGCTTTCTTT CASSPNQGGRPEAFF
TRBJ1-2 . TRBD1 TRBV3-1/TRBV3-2 TGTGCCAGCAGCCCGGCCGGGACAGCGTCGTATGGCTACACCTTC CASSPAGTASYGYTF
TRBJ1-6 once TRBD1 TRBV5-1 TGCGCCAGCAGCCAATCCGGGACAGGGGCCACCGGGGGGTCACCCCTCCACTTT CASSQSGTGATGGSPLHF
TRBJ1-5 . . TRBV28 TGTGCCAGCAGTTTAGGGGCAGTCAATCAGCCCCAGCATTTT CASSLGAVNQPQHF
TRBJ1-1 . TRBD1 TRBV6-5 TGTGCCGCGGGGGACAGGGGAAACACTGAAGCTTTCTTT CAAGDRGNTEAFF
TRBJ1-5 . . TRBV18 TGTGCCAGCTCACCGAGGTTCACTCAGCCCCAGCATTTT CASSPRFTQPQHF
TRBJ2-2 . TRBD2 TRBV24-1 TGTGCCACCAGTGACCAGCGGGGGATAGGGGCTTCCACCGGGGAGCTGTTTTTT CATSDQRGIGASTGELFF
TRBJ2-6 . . TRBV5-1 TGCGCCAGCAGTTACGACACAAACTCTGGGGCCAACGTCCTGACTTTC CASSYDTNSGANVLTF
TRBJ1-6 . . TRBV5-1 TGCGCCAGCAGCTTGGGACTCGGCAATTCACCCCTCCACTTT CASSLGLGNSPLHF
TRBJ1-2 few TRBD1 TRBV6-5 TGTGCCAGTGGGACAGTCCCTAACTATGGCTACACCTTC CASGTVPNYGYTF
TRBJ2-1 . . TRBV6-5 TGTGCCAGCAGTTACGCGGCGGAAGCGCTCTACAATGAGCAGTTCTTC CASSYAAEALYNEQFF
TRBJ1-5 . . TRBV12-5 TGTGCTAGTGCCTGGGGACACTTACGCAATCAGCCCCAGCATTTT CASAWGHLRNQPQHF
TRBJ2-3 . . TRBV15 TGTGCCACCAGCAGAGTAGGAGGGGGCACAGATACGCAGTATTTT CATSRVGGGTDTQYF
TRBJ2-6 few TRBD1 TRBV6-5 TGTGCCAGCAGCCGGGACAGCTCTGGGGCCAACGTCCTGACTTTC CASSRDSSGANVLTF
TRBJ2-1 . TRBD2 TRBV6-5 TGTGCCAGCAGGCCCCCTAGCGGGGCCTACAATGAGCAGTTCTTC CASRPPSGAYNEQFF
TRBJ1-2 . TRBD1 TRBV6-5 TGTGCCAGCAGGACAAACTGGGACAGCGACTATGGCTACACCTTC CASRTNWDSDYGYTF